One T cell receptor (beta chain) is described in this entry. Its antigen is still unknown. TCRdb re-called the reads through MiXCR, storing one row per CDR3 protein. The sample yields about 740,000 distinct CDR3 sequences, 35% seen once. The sample comes from a study of T cell repertoires in cytomegalovirus infection. Study in general: The public TCR beta signatures pointed to both CMV infection and matching HLA type. Study results and limitations: In two of eight donors, the top clonotype was HLA-C-restricted CMV-specific. There were carriers of CMV plus the relevant HLA, and cumulative public TCR beta family frequency identified them.

V lost 6 bases to trimming and J lost 3 bases; unmatched junction nucleotides: 4. CDR1 is MDHEN, CDR2 SYDVKM, per germline. The CDR3 loop spans 14 amino acids. The rearrangement links TRBV28 to TRBJ1-5; the match to TRBD1 covers 8 bases. The sequence derives from a human donor in good health (CMV status not recorded). Some clones in this sample may be carry-over from other donors' samples. The sequenced sample was PBMCs. The CDR3 here is CASREGQDNQPQHF. CDR3 DNA sequence: TGTGCCAGCAGGGAGGGACAGGACAATCAGCCCCAGCATTTT.